The present T cell receptor beta chain was sequenced within a study of T cells in Graves' hyperthyroidism and ophthalmopathy (dated by TCRdb to between 2018 and 2020). Background for the entire study: Peripheral blood samples were taken at the time of initial diagnosis, prior to any treatment. The 100 discovery patients were divided at random into training and test sets in a 7:3 ratio. The paper reports TCR Vbeta CDR3 sequencing of more than 120 peripheral blood samples: fewer than 50 ophthalmopathy, some 80 hyperthyroidism and around 17 progressor patients. After blood sampling, hyperthyroidism patients were treated with methimazole at a starting dose of 30 mg daily, and ophthalmopathy patients were treated with high-dose intravenous methylprednisolone. The study also compared thyroid tissue and blood T-cell repertoires from five or six Graves' hyperthyroidism patients. To identify distinguishing TCR V-J signatures, a discovery cohort of around 100 patients was used, comprising 40 to 45 with Graves' ophthalmopathy and around 60 with stable Graves' hyperthyroidism. Prospective prediction of ophthalmopathy was tested in an independent validation cohort of 18 to 20 hyperthyroidism patients and 15 to 17 patients who later progressed to ophthalmopathy.

The TCR beta CDR3 regions were amplified from the RNA transcripts. A first-round RT-PCR of the TCR CDR3 used the HTBI primer set with the Qiagen OneStep RT-PCR kit. A second multiplex PCR round built the libraries, followed by size selection and purification. The libraries were sequenced on an Illumina HiSeq2000 using paired-end 100 bp reads. In the source study's methods: SOAPnuke was used to process the raw data, removing reads that contained adapters or uncalled bases, had a mean Phred below 15, or lacked an exact match to the constant primer or identifier. High-quality paired reads were merged with COPE v1.2.5, and unique nucleotide sequences were defined as clonotypes. Clonotypes were aligned to IMGT TRBV, TRBD and TRBJ reference segments using MiTCR v1.1. The analysis was restricted to V-J combinations with a frequency above 0.0001, which together covered roughly 99% of the repertoires. The TCS score was defined as F50 (clonal expansion) divided by E x V (chaos), with BLOSUM62-based TCRdist calculated between CDR3 peptides within each V-J. Welch's t-statistics and random forest reduced roughly 530 V-J features to roughly 13, which were used in a naive Bayes classifier (R e1071). The similarity between thyroid and blood repertoires was quantified using the Morisita-Horn index. TCRdb took the public reads, trimmed them with fastp at Q25, ran MiXCR for clone calling and kept in-frame beta chains. Merged by CDR3 protein, the rows form single entries marked with the most common genes and DNA. Here the V and J calls rest on TCRdb's processing, not on the authors' analysis. Across this sample there are over 700,000 distinct CDR3 sequences, with about 38% seen only once. In total, the top ten clones hold over 8% of the sample.

The investigation overall reported the following: Most expanded thyroid clonotypes (frequency above 0.001) were also detected in blood, suggesting blood repertoires may reflect thyroid immune responses. Sample size was not statistically predetermined, and investigators were not blinded to group allocation. Ophthalmopathy was separated from stable hyperthyroidism by a 13 V-J signature model, with 85% to 90% sensitivity and about 84% specificity obtained in cross-validation and 80%/75% obtained in testing. In validation, the model predicted progression to ophthalmopathy a median of 6.5 months before onset, with about 70% sensitivity and roughly 72% specificity.

Stable Graves' hyperthyroidism was defined as the absence of progression to ophthalmopathy over 18 months of follow-up. The hyperthyroidism patients were between 18 and 65 years old and newly diagnosed, with a disease duration of less than 2 months. The study excluded patients with uncontrolled infections, other autoimmune diseases, pregnancy or lactation. Clinical symptoms, serum thyroxine and TRAb, thyroid ultrasound, and orbital computed tomography formed the basis for the diagnoses. PBMCs were separated from roughly 10 ml of fresh peripheral blood using Ficoll-Paque density gradient centrifugation. Total RNA was extracted using Trizol reagent, and RNA quality was assessed on an Agilent 2100 Bioanalyzer. This clonotype has ten or more counts. Its antigen is still unknown. Base qualities are not recorded, but no much larger clone differs from it by a single base. V is shortened by 0 bases, J by 4 bases, and the region joining them spans 9 bases. The germline V gene encodes CDR1 DFQATT and CDR2 SNEGSKA (reference sequence). CDR3 length: 13 amino acids, cysteine to phenylalanine. Only the CDR3 portion is preserved as DNA: 39 bases, with reading frame beginning at the first base.

Sample: blood. This receptor chain uses TRBV20-1 and TRBJ1-1; the D gene is possibly TRBD1, with 6 bases matching. This receptor was obtained from a young man with Graves' hyperthyroidism. The CDR3: CSARDGGRTEAFF. In nucleotide form, the sequence is TGCAGTGCTAGAGATGGGGGGCGCACTGAAGCTTTCTTT.